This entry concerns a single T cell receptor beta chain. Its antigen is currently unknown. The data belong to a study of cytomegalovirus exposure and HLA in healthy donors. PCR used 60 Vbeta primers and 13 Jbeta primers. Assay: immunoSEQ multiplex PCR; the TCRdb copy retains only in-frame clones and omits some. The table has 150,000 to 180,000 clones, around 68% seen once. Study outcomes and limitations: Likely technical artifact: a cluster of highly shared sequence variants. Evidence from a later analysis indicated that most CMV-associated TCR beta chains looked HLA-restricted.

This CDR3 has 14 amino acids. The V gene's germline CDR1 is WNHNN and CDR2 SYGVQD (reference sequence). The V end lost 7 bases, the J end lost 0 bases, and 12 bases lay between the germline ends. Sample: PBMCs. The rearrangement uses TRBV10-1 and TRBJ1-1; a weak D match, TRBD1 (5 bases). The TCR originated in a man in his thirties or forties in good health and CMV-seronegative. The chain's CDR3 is CASNSTGVNTEAFF. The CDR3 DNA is TGCGCCAGCAACTCTACGGGGGTGAACACTGAAGCTTTCTTT.